The entry below gives a single T cell receptor (beta chain) sequence along with its context. Its cognate antigen is unknown. The entry originates in a study of radiotherapy plus CTLA-4 blockade in lung cancer. Study in general: Disease control reached more than 25%, with objective responses in roughly 17%.

Notes on the study in general: Early blood T cell clone dynamics, with interferon-beta, were reported to best predict response. Blood TCR clones of tumor origin expanded after radiotherapy plus ipilimumab.

Produced via immunoSEQ multiplex PCR; TCRdb's table is partial and in-frame only. The data contain around 70,000 clones, around 86% of them singletons. CDR1 is ENHRY and CDR2 is SYGVKD in the germline V gene. J was trimmed by 0 bases and V by 4 bases; bases with no gene match: 7. This CDR3 contains 17 residues. The source material was peripheral blood, sampled from a patient treated with radiotherapy plus ipilimumab. This sequence was found in a human donor with non-small cell lung cancer who had a partial response to radiotherapy plus ipilimumab. This chain connects TRBV10-3 to TRBJ2-3, with 10 positions matching TRBD2. The CDR3 loop is CAISGTSGTASTDTQYF. The CDR3 DNA sequence: TGTGCCATCAGTGGGACTAGCGGAACTGCTAGCACAGATACGCAGTATTTT.